This section outlines one T cell receptor beta chain sequence together with its context. Its antigen is undetermined. The data derive from a study of cytomegalovirus exposure and HLA in healthy donors. This CDR3 contains 13 residues. The junction had 5 bases not matched to a gene; V was cut back by 4 bases and J by 4 bases. Germline V gene lookup returns CDR1 SQVTM and CDR2 ANQGSEA. Study-wide points: In a later analysis, DRB1 alleles had the most associated TCRs; HLA-C alleles the fewest. For most TCR beta V segments, an earlier analysis put the productive rate at about 87% or about 30% of the time. Among the sequence variants, a highly shared cluster was likely an artifact of sequencing. Later, an analysis found that common viral pathogens appeared to be linked with several of the most significant clusters.

This PCR relied on a set of 60 Vbeta primers and 13 Jbeta primers. TCRdb keeps only in-frame clones here, not all; method: immunoSEQ multiplex PCR. The data contain about 130,000 clones, about 8.5% of them singletons. The gene calls are TRBV29-1 and TRBJ1-2, with TRBD1 identical over 8 bases. The sequenced sample was PBMCs. The sequence came from a man aged 40-50 years in good health and CMV-seronegative. Here the CDR3 reads CSVGQGAGYGYTF. The DNA for the CDR3 is TGCAGCGTTGGTCAGGGGGCAGGCTATGGCTACACCTTC.